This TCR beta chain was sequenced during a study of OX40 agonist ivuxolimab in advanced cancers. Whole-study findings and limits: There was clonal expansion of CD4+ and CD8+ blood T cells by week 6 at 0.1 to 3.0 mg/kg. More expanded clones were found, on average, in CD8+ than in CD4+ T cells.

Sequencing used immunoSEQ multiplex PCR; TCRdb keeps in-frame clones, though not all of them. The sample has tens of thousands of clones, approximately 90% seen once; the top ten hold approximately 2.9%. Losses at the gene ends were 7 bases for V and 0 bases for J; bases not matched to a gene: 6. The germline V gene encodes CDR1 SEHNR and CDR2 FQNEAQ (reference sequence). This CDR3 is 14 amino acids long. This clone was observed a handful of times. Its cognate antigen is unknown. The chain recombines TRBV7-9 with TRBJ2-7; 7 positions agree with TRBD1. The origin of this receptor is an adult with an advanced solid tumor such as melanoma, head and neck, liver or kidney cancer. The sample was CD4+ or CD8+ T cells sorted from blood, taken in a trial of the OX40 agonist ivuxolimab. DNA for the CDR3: TGTGCCAGCACCCCGGGACAGAGCTCCTACGAGCAGTACTTC. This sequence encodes CASTPGQSSYEQYF.